This TCR beta chain appears in the sequencing data of a study of T cells in Graves' hyperthyroidism and ophthalmopathy. The CDR3 extends over 14 amino acids. Germline V lookup: CDR1 MNHEY, CDR2 SVGEGT. V was trimmed by 7 bases and J by 3 bases, leaving 14 bases between them. Uncontrolled infection, other autoimmune disease, pregnancy and lactation each barred patients from inclusion. RNA transcripts gave rise to amplified TCR beta CDR3 regions. A first-round RT-PCR of the TCR CDR3 used the HTBI primer set. TCRdb reprocessed the multiplex PCR reads with MiXCR, giving one entry per CDR3 protein. The sample includes a few hundred thousand distinct CDR3 sequences, roughly 18% seen only once; the top ten take around 40%. At least ten counts were recorded for this clonotype.

V and J are TRBV6-2 or TRBV6-3 and TRBJ2-3, with D perhaps given as TRBD1 or TRBD2 (6 bases each). The specimen was blood. The receptor comes from a young man with Graves' ophthalmopathy. The CDR3 reads CASNQGLATDTQYF. As DNA, the CDR3 is TGTGCCAGCAACCAGGGGCTAGCGACAGATACGCAGTATTTT.